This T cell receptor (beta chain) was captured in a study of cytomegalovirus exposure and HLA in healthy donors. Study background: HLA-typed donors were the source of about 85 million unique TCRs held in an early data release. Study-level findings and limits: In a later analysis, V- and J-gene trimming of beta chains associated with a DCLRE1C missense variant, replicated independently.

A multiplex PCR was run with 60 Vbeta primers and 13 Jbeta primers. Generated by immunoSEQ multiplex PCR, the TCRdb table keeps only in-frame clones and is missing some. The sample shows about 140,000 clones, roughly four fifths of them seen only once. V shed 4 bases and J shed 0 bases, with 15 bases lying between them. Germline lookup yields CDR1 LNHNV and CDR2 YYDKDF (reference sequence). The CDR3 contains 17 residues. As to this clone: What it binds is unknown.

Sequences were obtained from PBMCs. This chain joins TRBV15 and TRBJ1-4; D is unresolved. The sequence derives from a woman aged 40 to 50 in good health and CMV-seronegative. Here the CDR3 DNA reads TGTGCCACCAGCACCCATCTCATCCTAGCAACTAATGAAAAACTGTTTTTT. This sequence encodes CATSTHLILATNEKLFF.